A selection of T cell receptor beta chains follows, all from one sample in a study of T cell changes during pregnancy in multiple sclerosis. Here immunoSEQ multiplex PCR was the method, and the copy in TCRdb shows in-frame clones only, minus some. The repertoire holds tens of thousands of clones, with approximately 92% as singletons. Specimen: CD4+ T cells from peripheral blood mononuclear cells, collected in the first trimester of pregnancy. The receptors were gathered from a female donor with multiple sclerosis, enrolled in a pregnancy study. Each CDR3 is given with its conserved first and last residue. A D gene is named only where the DNA matches it firmly. Some rows have no size entry. The others give once, few or many, or a class for an expanded clone.

length	V	D	J	size	DNA	CDR3
14	TRBV5-1	.	TRBJ2-1	.	TGCGCCAGCAGCTTGGCTAGTTCGGGCAATGAGCAGTTCTTC	CASSLASSGNEQFF
15	TRBV18	.	TRBJ1-5	few	TGTGCCAGCTCACCTGGGAGGGGGGTAAATCAGCCCCAGCATTTT	CASSPGRGVNQPQHF
19	TRBV18	.	TRBJ1-1	once	TGTGCCAGCTCACCCCCTAACACGGCGGGTGGAGGGACGAACACTGAAGCTTTCTTT	CASSPPNTAGGGTNTEAFF
17	TRBV19	TRBD1	TRBJ1-5	.	TGTGCCAGTACGTTGACAGGGGTACTGTTCGGCAATCAGCCCCAGCATTTT	CASTLTGVLFGNQPQHF
12	TRBV7-9	TRBD1	TRBJ1-2	.	TGTGCATCCGGGACAGACAACTATGGCTACACCTTC	CASGTDNYGYTF
14	TRBV30	.	TRBJ1-1	.	TGTGCCTGGAACGGAGCACTCTCGAACACTGAAGCTTTCTTT	CAWNGALSNTEAFF
12	TRBV29-1	TRBD1	TRBJ2-7	.	TGCAGCGTGGGGACAGGGGTCAACGAGCAGTACTTC	CSVGTGVNEQYF
12	TRBV6-6	TRBD1	TRBJ1-1	.	TGTGCCAGCCGGACAGGGGACACTGAAGCTTTCTTT	CASRTGDTEAFF
13	TRBV5-6	.	TRBJ2-5	.	TGTGCCAGCAGCCTTGTGACAGAAGAGACCCAGTACTTC	CASSLVTEETQYF
14	TRBV5-6	.	TRBJ2-7	.	TGTGCCAGCAGCTTGTACGAGAAGCCGGTCGAGCAGTACTTC	CASSLYEKPVEQYF
14	TRBV5-6	TRBD1	TRBJ2-5	.	TGTGCCAGCAGCAGAGACAGGGGGGGCGAGACCCAGTACTTC	CASSRDRGGETQYF
13	TRBV5-5	.	TRBJ1-1	.	TGTGCCAGCAGCTTGGAATGGGGCGCTGAAGCTTTCTTT	CASSLEWGAEAFF
17	TRBV5-1	TRBD1	TRBJ2-1	.	TGCGCCAGCAGCGTGGGACAGGACGCATCTTCCTACAATGAGCAGTTCTTC	CASSVGQDASSYNEQFF
16	TRBV4-1	.	TRBJ2-3	.	TGCGCCAGCAGCCAAGATCAACTACCGATTCCCTATACGCAGTATTTT	CASSQDQLPIPYTQYF
12	TRBV6-1	.	TRBJ1-2	.	TGTGCCACTTCTCGGGGTGACTATGGCTACACCTTC	CATSRGDYGYTF
14	TRBV14	.	TRBJ2-1	few	TGTGCCAGCAGCCAAGATCTCATCGGGAGTGAGCAGTTCTTC	CASSQDLIGSEQFF
15	TRBV2	.	TRBJ2-1	.	TGTGCCAGCAAGGAGGGAAACCCTAGCAACAATGAGCAGTTCTTC	CASKEGNPSNNEQFF
15	TRBV6-5	TRBD2	TRBJ2-7	.	TGTGCCAGCAGGCCCGGACTAGCGGGCTTTTACGAGCAGTACTTC	CASRPGLAGFYEQYF
15	TRBV19	.	TRBJ2-6	.	TGTGCCAGTAGTATAGATCTGCGTAGGGCCAACGTCCTGACTTTC	CASSIDLRRANVLTF
18	TRBV5-1	TRBD2	TRBJ2-2	.	TGCGCCAGCAGCTCCGGACTAGCGGGACAGACGAACACCGGGGAGCTGTTTTTT	CASSSGLAGQTNTGELFF
14	TRBV4-1	.	TRBJ2-1	.	TGCGCCAGCAGCCAAGGAGGGGTCAGGGGTGAGCAGTTCTTC	CASSQGGVRGEQFF
14	TRBV19	.	TRBJ2-4	.	TGTGCCAGTAGTATCGAGCAGGGGAGTGGCATTCAGTACTTC	CASSIEQGSGIQYF
10	TRBV29-1	.	TRBJ2-1	.	TGCAGCTCGGGGAGCGATGAGCAGTTCTTC	CSSGSDEQFF
13	TRBV7-9	TRBD1	TRBJ1-1	.	TGTGCCAGCAGCCAGACAGGGGAAACTGAAGCTTTCTTT	CASSQTGETEAFF
15	TRBV4-3	.	TRBJ2-1	.	TGCGCCAGCAGCCAAGATGGGGCCCGGTCCGATGAGCAGTTCTTC	CASSQDGARSDEQFF
15	TRBV7-2	TRBD2	TRBJ2-1	.	TGTGCCAGCAGCTATGTCGCTAGCGGTGACAATGAGCAGTTCTTC	CASSYVASGDNEQFF
17	TRBV10-3	.	TRBJ1-3	.	TGTGCCATCAGTGAGTCGCAGCAGGGGTCCTCTGGAAACACCATATATTTT	CAISESQQGSSGNTIYF
13	TRBV2	TRBD1	TRBJ1-2	few	TGTGCCAGCAGGTCACAGGGGAACTATGGCTACACCTTC	CASRSQGNYGYTF
18	TRBV5-5	TRBD1	TRBJ1-1	.	TGTGCCAGCAGCTTGAGGGATACGGGACAGGCTAGGGTTTCTGAAGCTTTCTTT	CASSLRDTGQARVSEAFF
18	TRBV19	.	TRBJ2-6	.	TGTGCCAGTAGACCGGGACTCCCGGTTGGTTCTGGGGCCAACGTCCTGACTTTC	CASRPGLPVGSGANVLTF
13	TRBV7-3	TRBD2	TRBJ2-5	.	TGTGCCAGCAGCTTAAGCGGGAGGGAGACCCAGTACTTC	CASSLSGRETQYF
16	TRBV5-1	TRBD2	TRBJ2-3	once	TGCGCCAGCAGCATCCTGACTAGCGTAAGCACAGATACGCAGTATTTT	CASSILTSVSTDTQYF
14	TRBV5-4	TRBD1	TRBJ2-7	.	TGTGCCAGCAGCCCCGGACAGGGGGCGAAAGAGCAGTACTTC	CASSPGQGAKEQYF
13	TRBV5-1	.	TRBJ1-2	.	TGCGCCAGCAGCTTCCCGTGGAGGCATGGCTACACCTTC	CASSFPWRHGYTF
16	TRBV7-2	TRBD1	TRBJ1-2	.	TGTGCCAGCAGCCTATGGACAGGGAGAGGGCACTTGGGCTACACCTTC	CASSLWTGRGHLGYTF
15	TRBV4-2	.	TRBJ2-2	.	TGTGCCAGCAGCCTCGGAGACAGGAACACCGGGGAGCTGTTTTTT	CASSLGDRNTGELFF
15	TRBV6-6	TRBD1	TRBJ1-5	once	TGTGCCAGCAGTAAGGGACAGGGCGGCAATCAGCCCCAGCATTTT	CASSKGQGGNQPQHF
16	TRBV7-6	TRBD1	TRBJ2-2	.	TGTGCCAGCAGCCCGCGACAGGGGTTGAACACCGGGGAGCTGTTTTTT	CASSPRQGLNTGELFF
14	TRBV7-2	.	TRBJ2-7	.	TGTGCCAGCAGCTTAGGGCAGGGGACCTACGAGCAGTACTTC	CASSLGQGTYEQYF
14	TRBV18	.	TRBJ1-1	once	TGTGCCAGCTCACCAGCAACCGGGAACACTGAAGCTTTCTTT	CASSPATGNTEAFF
15	TRBV5-4	.	TRBJ1-2	.	TGTGCCAGCAGCTTCCCTCGGGACACCTTCTATGGCTACACCTTC	CASSFPRDTFYGYTF
12	TRBV30	.	TRBJ1-5	once	TGTGCCTGGAGGGGAGACAATCAGCCCCAGCATTTT	CAWRGDNQPQHF
16	TRBV28	.	TRBJ1-2	.	TGTGCCAGCAGCCAAATTGACAGGAGCGCTAACTATGGCTACACCTTC	CASSQIDRSANYGYTF